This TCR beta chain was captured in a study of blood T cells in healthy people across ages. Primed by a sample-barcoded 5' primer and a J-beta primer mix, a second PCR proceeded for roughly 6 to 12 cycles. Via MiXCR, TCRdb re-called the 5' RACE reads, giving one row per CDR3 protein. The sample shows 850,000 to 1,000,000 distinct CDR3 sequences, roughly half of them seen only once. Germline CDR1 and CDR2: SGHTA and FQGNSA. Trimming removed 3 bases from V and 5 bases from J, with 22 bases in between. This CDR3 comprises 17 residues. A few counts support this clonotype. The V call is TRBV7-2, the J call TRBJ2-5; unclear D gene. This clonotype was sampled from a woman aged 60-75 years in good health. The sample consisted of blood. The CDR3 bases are TGTGCCAGCAGCTTTTCCCTGGGGTTCTCCCTCGGGGAGACCCAGTACTTC. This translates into CASSFSLGFSLGETQYF.